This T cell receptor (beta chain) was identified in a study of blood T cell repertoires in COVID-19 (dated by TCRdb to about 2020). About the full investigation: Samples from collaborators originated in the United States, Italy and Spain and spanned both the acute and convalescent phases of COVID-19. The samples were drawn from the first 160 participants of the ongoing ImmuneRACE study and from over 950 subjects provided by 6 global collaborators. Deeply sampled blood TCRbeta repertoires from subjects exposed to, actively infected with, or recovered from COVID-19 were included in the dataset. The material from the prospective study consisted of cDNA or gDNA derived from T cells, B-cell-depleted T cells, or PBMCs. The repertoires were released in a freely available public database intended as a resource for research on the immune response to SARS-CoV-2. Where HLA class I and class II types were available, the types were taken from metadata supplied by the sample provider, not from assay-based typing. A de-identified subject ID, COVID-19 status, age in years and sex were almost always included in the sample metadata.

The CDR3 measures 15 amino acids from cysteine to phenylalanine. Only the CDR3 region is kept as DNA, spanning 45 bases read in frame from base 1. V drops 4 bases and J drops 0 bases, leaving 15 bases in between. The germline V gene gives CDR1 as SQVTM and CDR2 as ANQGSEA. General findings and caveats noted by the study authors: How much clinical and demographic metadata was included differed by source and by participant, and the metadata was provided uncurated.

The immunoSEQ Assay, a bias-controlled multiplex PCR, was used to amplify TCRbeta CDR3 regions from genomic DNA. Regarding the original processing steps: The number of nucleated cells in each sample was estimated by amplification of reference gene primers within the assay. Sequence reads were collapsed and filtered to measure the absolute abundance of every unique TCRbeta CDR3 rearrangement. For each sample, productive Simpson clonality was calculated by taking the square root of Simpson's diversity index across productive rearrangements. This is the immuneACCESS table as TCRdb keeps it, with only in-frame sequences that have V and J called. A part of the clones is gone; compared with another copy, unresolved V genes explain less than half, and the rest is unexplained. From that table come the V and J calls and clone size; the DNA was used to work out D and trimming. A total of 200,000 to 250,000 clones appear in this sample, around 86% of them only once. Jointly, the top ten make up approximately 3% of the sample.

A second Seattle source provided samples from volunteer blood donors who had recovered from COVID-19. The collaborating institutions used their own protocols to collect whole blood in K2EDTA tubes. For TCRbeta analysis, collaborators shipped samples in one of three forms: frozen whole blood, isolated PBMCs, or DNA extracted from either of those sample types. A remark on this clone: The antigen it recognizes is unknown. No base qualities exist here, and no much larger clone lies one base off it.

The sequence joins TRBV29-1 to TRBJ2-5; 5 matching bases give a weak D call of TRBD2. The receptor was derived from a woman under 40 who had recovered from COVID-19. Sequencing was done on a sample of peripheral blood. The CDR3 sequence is CSVVGAEDHQETQYF. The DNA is TGCAGCGTTGTGGGAGCGGAGGACCACCAAGAGACCCAGTACTTC. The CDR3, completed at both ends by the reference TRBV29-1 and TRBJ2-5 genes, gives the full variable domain SAVISQKPSRDICQRGTSLTIQCQVDSQVTMMFWYRQQPGQSLTLIATANQGSEATYESGFVIDKFPISRPNLTFSTLTVSNMSPEDSSIYLCSVVGAEDHQETQYFGPGTRLLVL.